One sample yielded the 2 T cell receptor beta chains listed below, sequenced in a study of cytomegalovirus exposure and HLA in healthy donors. The protocol was immunoSEQ multiplex PCR, while the TCRdb copy is restricted to in-frame clones and leaves out a portion. The sample contains roughly 270,000 clones, approximately 87% of which appear only once. Sequencing was performed on PBMCs. All receptors come from a woman between 18 and 30 years old in good health and CMV-seronegative.

This clone appeared a single time. The genes are TRBV2 and TRBJ1-2, with 9 bases matching TRBD1. Unmatched junction bases numbered 4, after V lost 7 bases and J lost 7 bases. The CDR3 is made up of 12 amino acids. Germline loops: CDR1 SNHLY, CDR2 FYNNEI. CDR3 sequence (DNA): TGTGCCAGCATCGGACAGGGGTCTGGCTACACCTTC. Its protein is CASIGQGSGYTF.

This chain connects TRBV28 to TRBJ1-1, with TRBD1 matching 8 bases. The CDR3 totals 12 residues. The V gene's germline CDR1 is MDHEN and CDR2 SYDVKM. V shed 9 bases and J 1 base; nucleotides not matched to a gene: 1. CDR3 in DNA: TGTGCCAGTCAGGGGGCGAACACTGAAGCTTTCTTT. Its translation is CASQGANTEAFF.